These 26 T cell receptor beta chains were all obtained from the same sample, sequenced in a study of CD8+ T cells in alopecia areata. cDNA prepared by RNA extraction and subsequent reverse transcription served as the template for sequencing. Repertoires were generated with immunoSEQ multiplex PCR, while TCRdb's copy carries only in-frame clones and drops some. This sample includes about 120,000 clones with no singletons; its ten biggest clones take up around a fifth. What was sequenced was lesional skin. Source of these receptors: a C3H/HeJ mouse with alopecia areata. Mouse MHC haplotype: H2-k.

This clone was counted a few times. The germline and genes are mouse ones. The missing CDR3 end, 4 residues past where the read stops, is filled in from the germline J gene. This chain joins TRBV19 and TRBJ2-3; 9 nucleotides line up with TRBD1. The V gene's germline CDR1 is FNHDT and CDR2 SITEND (reference sequence). This CDR3 comprises 15 residues. The CDR3 bases that were read are TGTGCCAGCAGTATAGGGGACAGGGTAGAAGAA. Translated, it gives CASSIGDRVEE. The CDR3, in full, reads CASSIGDRVEETLYF.

This clone was observed a few times. Mouse germline and gene names are used. The CDR3 end falls 4 residues outside the read, so it is completed with the germline J gene. The V call is TRBV3, the J call TRBJ2-5, with 11 bases fitting TRBD1. This CDR3 region has 14 residues. Germline CDR1 SNHLY, CDR2 FYNGKV (reference sequence). The DNA read from the CDR3 is TGTGCCAGCACCCCGGGACAGGGGGAAGAC. It translates to CASTPGQGED. The full CDR3 is CASTPGQGEDTQYF.

This clone was observed many times. Gene labels here are mouse ones. Read data end 4 residues before the CDR3 end; the end is taken from the germline J gene. The chain combines TRBV13-3 with TRBJ2-1; D is uncertain. The CDR3 has 13 amino acids. Trimming pared 6 bases from V and 1 base from J, leaving 8 bases between. Germline-derived CDR1 and CDR2 are NNHDY and SYVADS. The CDR3 DNA, read in part, is TGTGCCAGCACCCTCAGGAACTATGCT. Amino acids: CASTLRNYA. The full CDR3 is CASTLRNYAEQFF.

Concerning this clone: Genes and germline are mouse. The CDR3 extends 4 residues past the end of the read, so its final part is completed from the germline J gene. The V and J genes are TRBV13-3 and TRBJ2-7; 7 bases fit TRBD2. The CDR3 is 14 amino acids. Unmatched junction bases numbered 5, after V lost 3 bases and J lost 2 bases. Germline V gene sequence: CDR1 NNHDY, CDR2 SYVADS. The CDR3 spells CASSGSGGAYEQYF. The CDR3 bases that were read are TGTGCCAGCAGTGGGTCTGGGGGTGCCTAT.

This clone turned up a few times. Genes and germline come from the mouse. The read ends 4 residues early relative to the CDR3; the germline J gene fills the gap. The chain employs TRBV13-3 and TRBJ2-4; possible D gene TRBD2, 6 bases. Germline assignment: CDR1 NNHDY and CDR2 SYVADS. This CDR3 has 13 amino acids. The part of the CDR3 DNA that was read is TGTGCCAGCAGATCTGGGGTTGGGAAC. Translated: CASRSGVGN. The CDR3 in full is CASRSGVGNTLYF.

This clone was seen only a few times. Gene names are mouse gene names. The read ends 4 residues shy of where the CDR3 ends; the end is completed using the germline J gene. The gene calls are TRBV13-3 and TRBJ2-7; D is perhaps TRBD1 (6 bases). The germline gives CDR1 NNHDY, CDR2 SYVADS. V was clipped by 4 bases and J by 0 bases, with 11 bases between them. This CDR3 has 14 residues. CDR3 DNA, as far as it was read: TGTGCCAGCAGTACCGGACAGAGCTCCTAT. Translating gives CASSTGQSSY. The entire CDR3 sequence reads CASSTGQSSYEQYF.

This clone occurred a few times. The protein recorded in TCRdb does not match the translated DNA at residue 12; the protein presented here comes from translating the DNA. Genes here carry mouse names. From the germline J gene comes the end of the CDR3, since the read stops 3 residues before it. The rearrangement joins TRBV14 to TRBJ1-6; 10 nucleotides agree with TRBD1. TRBJ1-6 has ORF status, its function being uncertain. This CDR3 spans 15 amino acids. CDR1 is SGHDT and CDR2 is FRDEAV in the germline V gene. Losses at the gene ends were 5 bases for V and 5 bases for J; bases not matched to a gene: 4. The covered CDR3 bases are TGTGCCAGCAGCCCGGGACAGGGGAATAATTCGCCC. Its translation is CASSPGQGNNSP. The entire CDR3 sequence reads CASSPGQGNNSPLYF.

This clone was seen more than once but under ten times. The gene names here belong to mouse. The read falls 4 residues short of the CDR3 end, and the missing part is taken from the germline J gene. The rearrangement uses TRBV1 and TRBJ2-7, with 11 bases aligning to TRBD2. Trimming cost V 0 bases and J 3 bases; bases outside gene matches: 7. The CDR3 extends over 17 amino acids. From germline, CDR1 is NSQYPW and CDR2 LRSPGD (reference sequence). The covered CDR3 bases are TGCACCTGCAGTGCAGATACGGTGGGACTGGGGGACTAT. It translates to CTCSADTVGLGDY. From start to end, the CDR3 is CTCSADTVGLGDYEQYF.

This clone was found a few times. Genes and germline come from the mouse. Partial CDR3 DNA: TGTGCCAGCAGCTCAGGGGGCGCCCCAAACACA. Amino acids: CASSSGGAPNT. The full CDR3 protein is CASSSGGAPNTEVFF. The chain links TRBV13-3 to TRBJ1-1, with TRBD1 matching over 8 bases. From the germline J gene comes the end of the CDR3, since the read stops 4 residues before it. The CDR3 length is 15 residues. V was clipped by 5 bases and J by 0 bases; unmatched bases: 6. Per germline, CDR1 NNHDY and CDR2 SYVADS.

With regard to this clone: Germline and genes here are mouse. The read ends 4 residues shy of where the CDR3 ends; the end is completed using the germline J gene. V usage is TRBV19 and J usage is TRBJ2-2; TRBD1 is a possible D gene (5 bases). Germline CDR1 FNHDT, CDR2 SITEND (reference sequence). This CDR3 comprises 15 residues. V lost 2 bases to trimming and J lost 3 bases, with 11 bases between them. The CDR3 bases that were read are TGTGCCAGCAGTATTGGCAGGGTGGACACCGGG. It translates to CASSIGRVDTG. The whole CDR3 sequence reads CASSIGRVDTGQLYF.

This clone was seen repeatedly, ten times or more. Mouse gene names apply. Coverage ceases 4 residues before the CDR3 finishes, and the germline J gene fills in the end. The chain carries TRBV13-3 and TRBJ1-2, with 7 nucleotides matching TRBD1. The CDR3 extends over 16 amino acids. J lost 0 bases, V lost 3 bases, and 8 bases had no gene match. Germline assignment: CDR1 NNHDY and CDR2 SYVADS. CDR3 sequence reads: CASSAARDSANSDYTF. The sequenced CDR3 bases are TGTGCCAGCAGTGCCGCCCGGGACAGTGCAAACTCC.

Worth noting for this clone: Gene names denote mouse genes. The read terminates 4 residues ahead of where the CDR3 ends, so the germline J gene completes it. This chain links TRBV19 with TRBJ2-1; 7 bases agree with TRBD1. Per the germline V gene, CDR1 is FNHDT and CDR2 is SITEND (reference sequence). The CDR3 extends over 16 amino acids. V lost 3 bases, J lost 1 base, and 7 bases stayed unmatched. The covered CDR3 bases are TGTGCCAGCAGTACAGGGACAGAAAAAAACTATGCT. Amino acids: CASSTGTEKNYA. The whole CDR3 protein is CASSTGTEKNYAEQFF.

This clone was observed a handful of times. Genes here carry mouse names. The read stops 4 residues short of the end of the CDR3; the missing end is completed from the germline J gene. The chain has TRBV19 and TRBJ1-1; 10 nucleotides match TRBD1. The CDR3 has 12 residues. Per germline, CDR1 FNHDT and CDR2 SITEND (reference sequence). The sequenced CDR3 bases are TGTGCCTTCCGGACAGGGGGTATA. The encoded protein is CAFRTGGI. The whole CDR3 sequence reads CAFRTGGIEVFF.

This clone turned up a few times. Mouse names are used for the genes. The read comes to an end 4 residues before the CDR3 does, leaving the germline J gene to fill in the end. The chain recombines TRBV13-1 with TRBJ2-4; TRBD1 might be the D (6 bases). The V gene lost 7 bases and the J gene lost 2 bases, with 8 bases spanning the gap. This CDR3 has 12 residues. Per germline, CDR1 NSHNY and CDR2 SYGAGN. CDR3 residues: CASGTTQNTLYF. The CDR3 DNA, read in part, is TGTGCCAGCGGGACAACTCAAAAC.

Comment on this clone: Each gene name is a mouse one. The read ends 4 residues shy of where the CDR3 ends; the end is completed using the germline J gene. The chain employs TRBV13-3 and TRBJ1-2; weak D call: TRBD1 (5 bases). This CDR3 region has 12 residues. Germline CDR1 reads NNHDY; CDR2 reads SYVADS. CDR3 residues: CASSEGGVDYTF. The CDR3 DNA, read in part, is TGTGCCAGCAGTGAGGGGGGGGTC.

Comment on this clone: Germline and genes: mouse. The read gets to within 4 residues of the CDR3 end, and the germline J gene fills in the rest. This chain links TRBV1 with TRBJ2-4; TRBD2 aligns across 9 bases. Germline loops: CDR1 NSQYPW, CDR2 LRSPGD (reference sequence). This CDR3 is built from 17 residues. The J segment lost 0 bases and the V segment lost 0 bases, leaving 4 bases of the junction unmatched. CDR3 DNA (partial): TGCACCTGCAGTGCAGACCTGGGGGGGGGAAGTCAAAAC. Encoded protein: CTCSADLGGGSQN. The full CDR3 is CTCSADLGGGSQNTLYF.

This clone was observed a handful of times. The gene names given are mouse names. The read finishes 4 residues shy of the CDR3 end, and the germline J gene is used to complete it. The V call is TRBV19, the J call TRBJ2-3; D perhaps matches TRBD1 (5 bases). Trimming pared 4 bases from V and 3 bases from J, leaving 12 bases between. The CDR3 consists of 14 residues. CDR1 and CDR2 from the germline V gene are FNHDT and SITEND (reference sequence). The part of the CDR3 DNA that was read is TGTGCCAGCAGTCCCGATACAGGAGCAGAA. Translating it yields CASSPDTGAE. The whole CDR3 protein is CASSPDTGAETLYF.

This clone occurred a few times. These gene names are mouse names. The read falls 4 residues short of the CDR3 end, and the missing part is taken from the germline J gene. The rearrangement links TRBV19 to TRBJ2-1; 9 nucleotides line up with TRBD2. CDR3 length: 16 amino acids. CDR1 is FNHDT and CDR2 is SITEND in the germline V gene (reference sequence). With V trimmed by 5 bases and J by 1 base, 7 bases remained unmatched. The CDR3 loop reads CASSMTGGLNYAEQFF. Incomplete CDR3 DNA: TGTGCCAGCAGCATGACTGGGGGCCTAAACTATGCT.

This clone was detected only a few times. The gene names here belong to mouse. The CDR3 is cut off 4 residues early in the read; its end comes from the germline J gene. The chain recombines TRBV13-1 with TRBJ1-1, with a weak D call TRBD1 (6 bases). The CDR3 spans 15 residues. The germline gives CDR1 NSHNY, CDR2 SYGAGN. The part of the CDR3 DNA that was read is TGTGCCAGCAGTGATGCATCTGGGGGGGCGCGA. It codes for CASSDASGGAR. The CDR3 in its entirety is CASSDASGGAREVFF.

With regard to this clone: The junction does not match germline at one end; this may be a read error. Any gene name here is a mouse gene name. The CDR3 goes on 4 residues after the read ends, and that part is filled in from the germline J gene. The V gene is TRBV13-1, the J gene TRBJ2-3; D assignment may be TRBD1 or TRBD2 (5 bases each). CDR3 length equals 15 residues. Germline CDR1 NSHNY, CDR2 SYGAGN. CDR3 protein: CAGSGEGSSAETLYF. The DNA read from the CDR3 is TGTGCCGGCAGTGGGGAGGGGTCTAGTGCAGAA.

This clone has just a few counts. The gene names given are mouse names. The sequenced part of the CDR3 DNA is TGTGCCAGCAGCCAAGATAAGGAGGGGGCGAGGGCT. Encoded protein: CASSQDKEGARA. The CDR3, in full, reads CASSQDKEGARAEQFF. V usage is TRBV5 and J usage is TRBJ2-1, with D maybe TRBD1 (7 bases). With the read ending 4 residues before the CDR3 end, the germline J gene is used to fill in that end. The CDR3 spans 16 residues. Germline CDR1 and CDR2: LGHNA and YNLKQL (reference sequence).

Regarding this clone: Gene labels here are mouse ones. The read falls 4 residues short of the CDR3 end, and the missing part is taken from the germline J gene. V is TRBV13-3 and J is TRBJ1-2, with D possibly matching TRBD1 (5 bases). CDR1 is NNHDY and CDR2 is SYVADS in the germline V gene. This CDR3 spans 14 amino acids. V was pared by 4 bases and J by 0 bases, with 10 bases between. The part of the CDR3 DNA that was read is TGTGCCAGCAGTCTCGGACAATCAAACTCC. It is translated as CASSLGQSNS. The entire CDR3 is CASSLGQSNSDYTF.

This clone was recorded a few times. Mouse gene names apply. The sequenced fragment ends 4 residues before the CDR3 boundary, so the rest is inferred from the germline J gene. J is TRBJ2-5 and V is TRBV13-3; 7 nucleotides agree with TRBD1. CDR3 size: 16 residues. Germline-derived CDR1 and CDR2 are NNHDY and SYVADS. V was clipped by 3 bases and J by 2 bases; unmatched bases: 9. The sequenced part of the CDR3 DNA is TGTGCCAGCAGTGCTCAGACAGGGAGAGGCCAAGAC. This gives the protein CASSAQTGRGQD. The full CDR3 reads CASSAQTGRGQDTQYF. Supplemented by reference TRBV13-3 and TRBJ2-5, the full variable domain reads EAAVTQSPRSKVAVTGGKVTLSCHQTNNHDYMYWYRQDTGHGLRLIHYSYVADSTEKGDIPDGYKASRPSQENFSLILELASLSQTAVYFCASSAQTGRGQDTQYFGPGTRLLVL.

This clone was observed at least ten times. The gene names given are mouse names. With the read ending 4 residues before the CDR3 end, the germline J gene is used to fill in that end. Other DNA sequences in the sample encode the same CDR3. The chain is built from TRBV13-3 and TRBJ2-7; 7 bases line up with TRBD2. The CDR3 sequence is 12 residues long. In germline, CDR1 is NNHDY, CDR2 SYVADS. The CDR3 spells CASSPTGDEQYF. CDR3 DNA (partial): TGTGCCAGCAGCCCCACTGGGGAT.

Notes on this clone: The gene names given are mouse names. Coverage ceases 4 residues before the CDR3 finishes, and the germline J gene fills in the end. The chain recombines TRBV1 with TRBJ2-4, with 7 bases identical to TRBD2. V was pared by 4 bases and J by 0 bases, with 4 bases of the junction left unmatched. In germline, CDR1 is NSQYPW, CDR2 LRSPGD (reference sequence). This CDR3 has 15 residues. CDR3 bases read: TGCACCTGCAGTGTGGGACTGAGAAGTCAAAAC. Translated: CTCSVGLRSQN. The whole CDR3 region reads CTCSVGLRSQNTLYF.

This clone has a handful of counts. These gene names are mouse names. The read falls 4 residues short of the CDR3 end, and the missing part is taken from the germline J gene. The same CDR3 can be traced to other DNA sequences in this sample. V is TRBV13-3 and J is TRBJ2-5; 7 bases map to TRBD2. Germline assignment: CDR1 NNHDY and CDR2 SYVADS. The trim removed 1 base at V and 0 bases at J, leaving 5 bases unmatched. The CDR3 is 16 amino acids. CDR3 protein: CASSDRLGDNQDTQYF. The DNA read from the CDR3 is TGTGCCAGCAGTGATCGGCTGGGGGATAACCAAGAC.